The clone carrying this TCR beta chain was detected once. These data come from a study of cytomegalovirus exposure and HLA in healthy donors. No record exists of this donor's CMV serostatus. This PCR relied on a set of 60 Vbeta primers and 13 Jbeta primers. Produced via immunoSEQ multiplex PCR; TCRdb's table is partial and in-frame only. The sample includes approximately 97,000 clones, 63% of them seen just once. The CDR3 is made up of 15 amino acids. Trimming left V 0 bases short and J 0 bases short, with 11 bases between. CDR1 is SQVTM and CDR2 is ANQGSEA in the germline V gene. Input material: PBMCs. The source is a human donor in good health. This rearrangement joins TRBV29-1 to TRBJ1-2; D unclear. For the CDR3, the DNA is TGCAGCGTTGAAGATTCCTCTAAAGCTAACTATGGCTACACCTTC. It encodes CSVEDSSKANYGYTF.